These T cell receptor beta chains were read from a single sample in a study of shared clonotypes between healthy human individuals. The repertoire was sequenced with immunoSEQ multiplex PCR; TCRdb's copy has only in-frame clones and lacks some. Altogether roughly 2.1 million clones are present, about 92% being singletons, with the ten largest covering about 1.5%. Input material: naive CD8+ T cells from PBMCs. These receptors were collected from a man aged 18-30 years in good health. Some clones in this sample may be carry-over from other donors' samples. Both conserved end residues are part of each CDR3.

CDR3 protein | CDR3 length | V gene
CASSLLTGEGGLSEQYF | 17 | TRBV27
CSVGPRTGSIYGYTF | 15 | TRBV29-1
CASSYNRGPEMNTEAFF | 17 | TRBV4-1
CATSARPAYEQYF | 13 | TRBV15
CASTFQGRAPLGYEQYF | 17 | TRBV27
CASHGLGLEGTYEQYF | 16 | TRBV28
CASSHHGTSGYEQYF | 15 | TRBV4-1
CASSLGGANEQFF | 13 | TRBV27
CASRDRLDGYTF | 12 | TRBV2
CASSYSMQGSTDTQYF | 16 | TRBV6-6
CAISGPLTGTGELFF | 15 | TRBV10-3
CASRGTFDGYTF | 12 | TRBV19
CASSRDRVTGNTIYF | 15 | TRBV4-3
CASSVSSTDSYEQYF | 15 | TRBV9
CASSLSRSYEQYF | 13 | TRBV27
CASSPEAGNGELFF | 14 | TRBV18
CASSLGRKYEQYF | 13 | TRBV27
CASSLSGTSTDTQYF | 15 | TRBV7-3
CASIGDRSNYGYTF | 14 | TRBV28
CAWSVRLPAYEQYF | 14 | TRBV30
CSVPRGRYEQFF | 12 | TRBV29-1
CARGQGAPEAFF | 12 | TRBV5-1
CASRSHRGSYEQYF | 14 | TRBV4-3
CASSQESGLNEKLFF | 15 | TRBV4-1
CASSLARSATDTQYF | 15 | TRBV7-9
CASSVEVLAGVVNEQFF | 17 | TRBV9
CASSPRGPGNTIYF | 14 | TRBV27
CASSELGRINQPQHF | 15 | TRBV10-2
CASSLHGGTGALLEQYF | 17 | TRBV7-3
CASSPRTGQAFF | 12 | TRBV6-6
CASSQGVEAFF | 11 | TRBV19
CASIKKGEQYF | 11 | TRBV2
CASSPPGQGETQYF | 14 | TRBV28
CASSLGRGGTYEQYF | 15 | TRBV5-1
CASSSQRLAGGIGDEQYF | 18 | TRBV27
CAWMGYTGELFF | 12 | TRBV30
CASSLDDGIGYGYTF | 15 | TRBV6-5
CASSQANGRTAEQYF | 15 | TRBV4-1